This T cell receptor beta chain is drawn from a study of blood T cells in healthy people across ages. Study conclusions and caveats: CMV status of donors was not determined, possibly confounding expanded clonotype changes. Age brought a roughly linear fall in TCR beta diversity measured per million T cells.

Extractions gave at least 6 micrograms of total RNA per sample. PCR was performed a second time for roughly 7 to 11 cycles using a sample-barcoded 5' primer and a J-beta primer mix. TCRdb re-called the 5' RACE reads through MiXCR, storing one row per CDR3 protein. The data contain roughly 800,000 distinct CDR3 sequences, about three fifths of them singletons. With regard to this clonotype: What it recognizes is unknown.

The CDR3 is made up of 17 amino acids. Trimming shortened V by 2 bases and J by 2 bases, and 18 bases separated the two germline ends. Germline V gene sequence: CDR1 MNHNY, CDR2 SVGAGI (reference sequence). V gene TRBV6-6 combines with J gene TRBJ1-2; tentatively, D is TRBD1 (6 bases). The sequencing input was blood. This receptor was obtained from a man aged 25 to 45 in good health. The CDR3 DNA reads as TGTGCCAGCAGTTACGGAAACAGGGCAGTTACGAACTATGGCTACACCTTC. It translates to CASSYGNRAVTNYGYTF.